Following are 23 T cell receptor beta chains from one sample sequenced in a study of T cell responses to AZD1222 COVID-19 vaccine. Produced via immunoSEQ multiplex PCR; TCRdb's table is partial and in-frame only. In the table there are 90,000 to 110,000 clones, around 90% of which are singletons. The starting material was peripheral blood, obtained on day 0 of AZD1222 vaccination. These receptors were collected from an adult in good health.

This sequence joins TRBV2 and TRBJ2-2, with 7 bases aligning to TRBD1. Germline V gives CDR1 SNHLY, CDR2 FYNNEI. The CDR3 runs 15 residues. V lost 7 bases to trimming and J lost 0 bases; unmatched junction nucleotides: 5. Here the CDR3 DNA reads TGTGCCAGCAACAGTCAGGGGGCGAACACCGGGGAGCTGTTTTTT. This codes for CASNSQGANTGELFF.

The genes are TRBV7-9 and TRBJ2-1, with 11 bases that match TRBD2. The CDR3 runs to 14 residues. Germline loops: CDR1 SEHNR, CDR2 FQNEAQ (reference sequence). Trimming took 8 bases from V and 8 from J; bases not matched to a gene: 8. The CDR3 DNA reads as TGTGCCAGCGGATATAGCGGGGGGGCTCATGAGCAGTTCTTC. It encodes CASGYSGGAHEQFF.

This clone was found once. The chain carries TRBV28 and TRBJ1-1; D may be TRBD1 (5 bases). The germline V and J ends were trimmed by 9 bases and 4 bases, with 18 bases remaining between them. The length of the CDR3 is 14 residues. The germline V gene encodes CDR1 MDHEN and CDR2 SYDVKM. The CDR3 DNA reads TGTGCCAGTAATCTCGGGGGTGGGGCCACTGAAGCTTTCTTT. Its protein is CASNLGGGATEAFF.

The chain carries TRBV25-1 and TRBJ1-5; D call uncertain. The CDR3 is 14 residues long. Per germline, CDR1 MGHDK and CDR2 SYGVNS. Trimming left V 2 bases short and J 11 bases short, with 16 bases between. The CDR3: CASSENGVGGAQHF. CDR3 DNA sequence: TGTGCCAGCAGTGAAAATGGGGTTGGAGGAGCCCAGCATTTT.

The chain employs TRBV4-2 and TRBJ2-1; no definite D call. Germline CDR1 LGHNA, CDR2 YNFKEQ. The length of the CDR3 is 15 residues. The V end was cut by 4 bases, the J end by 0 bases, with 10 bases between. The CDR3 is CASSPASSSYNEQFF. The CDR3 coding sequence is TGTGCCAGCAGCCCTGCGTCGAGCTCCTACAATGAGCAGTTCTTC.

The chain joins TRBV5-4 to TRBJ1-2; TRBD1 is a possible D gene (6 bases). CDR3 length: 13 residues. V shed 7 bases and J shed 5 bases, with 15 bases lying between them. Germline values: CDR1 SGHNT, CDR2 YYREEE (reference sequence). The CDR3 coding sequence is TGTGCCAGCCACAACCCCAGGGGTTATGGCTACACCTTC. Its translation is CASHNPRGYGYTF.

This clone appeared a single time. This sample also contains other DNA sequences that code for the same CDR3. V gene TRBV18 combines with J gene TRBJ2-6; D not certain. This CDR3 is built from 15 residues. The germline CDR1 and CDR2 sequences are KGHSH and LQKENI. Trimming cost V 0 bases and J 2 bases, with 5 bases left between them. In DNA, the CDR3 is TGTGCCAGCTCACCACCGGGGACTGGGGCCAACGTCCTGACTTTC. Translated: CASSPPGTGANVLTF.

V is TRBV24-1 and J is TRBJ2-1, with 10 bases identical to TRBD1. V lost 4 bases to trimming and J lost 14 bases; unmatched junction nucleotides: 7. This CDR3 region has 13 residues. Germline values: CDR1 KGHDR, CDR2 SFDVKD. In nucleotides, the CDR3 is TGTGCCACCAGTGAGCCCGGGACAGGGGTTGAGTTCTTC. Encoded protein: CATSEPGTGVEFF.

This chain uses TRBV5-1 with TRBJ2-5; D might be TRBD1 (6 bases). Germline CDR1 SGHRS, CDR2 YFSETQ. The CDR3 contains 13 residues. V lost 4 bases to trimming and J lost 2 bases, with 9 bases between them. CDR3 sequence reads: CASSQQGQETQYF. The CDR3 bases are TGCGCCAGCAGCCAACAGGGACAAGAGACCCAGTACTTC.

The rearrangement joins TRBV7-2 to TRBJ2-3, with TRBD2 identical over 7 bases. V trimming: 5 bases; J trimming: 5 bases; junction bases outside the gene matches: 10. CDR1 is SGHTA and CDR2 is FQGNSA in the germline V gene. The CDR3 is 15 residues long. Written as DNA, the CDR3 is TGTGCCAGCAGCCGTAGAGCGGGGCCTGGAGATACGCAGTATTTT. It yields the protein CASSRRAGPGDTQYF.

V gene TRBV18 combines with J gene TRBJ2-3; the match to TRBD1 covers 7 bases. The CDR3 length is 16 residues. Germline V lookup: CDR1 KGHSH, CDR2 LQKENI. J was trimmed by 6 bases and V by 4 bases; bases with no gene match: 13. CDR3 nucleotides: TGTGCCAGCTCACGTGGGACAGCCCCGCGGATTGATACGCAGTATTTT. This codes for CASSRGTAPRIDTQYF.

This rearrangement joins TRBV19 to TRBJ1-6; 10 bases are a match to TRBD1. The germline V gene has CDR1 LNHDA and CDR2 SQIVND (reference sequence). The V and J ends lost 7 bases and 0 bases, in that order; junction bases with no gene match: 9. The CDR3 spans 18 residues. As DNA, the CDR3 is TGTGCCAGTAAGGGGACAGGGGCTCCGAGCTCCTATAATTCACCCCTCCACTTT. Translated: CASKGTGAPSSYNSPLHF.

A few counts support this clone. The chain has TRBV6-6 and TRBJ2-3, with no clear D. Germline-derived CDR1 and CDR2 are MNHNY and SVGAGI (reference sequence). Between the trimmed V and J ends, which lost 7 bases and 0 bases, there was a span of 8 bases. The length of the CDR3 is 13 residues. In DNA, the CDR3 is TGTGCCAGCATGCGCCAGAGCACAGATACGCAGTATTTT. Translated, it gives CASMRQSTDTQYF.

This clone occurred a few times. The J gene is TRBJ1-6, the V gene TRBV25-1; tentative D call: TRBD1 (5 bases). Trimming removed 3 bases from V and 3 bases from J, with 12 bases in between. The CDR3 sequence is 16 residues long. Germline V lookup: CDR1 MGHDK, CDR2 SYGVNS. CDR3 sequence: CASSDPGAVYNSPLHF. For the CDR3, the DNA is TGTGCCAGCAGTGATCCCGGGGCAGTCTATAATTCACCCCTCCACTTT. The whole variable domain, remainder taken from reference TRBV25-1 and TRBJ1-6, is EADIYQTPRYLVIGTGKKITLECSQTMGHDKMYWYQQDPGMELHLIHYSYGVNSTEKGDLSSESTVSRIRTEHFPLTLESARPSHTSQYLCASSDPGAVYNSPLHFGNGTRLTVT.

The chain links TRBV3-1 (or the pseudogene TRBV3-2) to TRBJ2-1; 7 bases line up with TRBD2. With V trimmed by 4 bases and J by 6 bases, 9 bases remained unmatched. Germline CDR1 is LGHDT and CDR2 is YNNKEL (reference sequence). The CDR3 loop spans 15 amino acids. The DNA of the CDR3 is TGTGCCAGCAGCCCCCATGGGGGGGAATCCAATGAGCAGTTCTTC. Translation gives CASSPHGGESNEQFF.

This clone was observed a single time. V usage is TRBV10-3 and J usage is TRBJ2-2; 14 bases are a match to TRBD2. The J segment lost 3 bases and the V segment lost 6 bases, leaving 6 bases of the junction unmatched. Germline V lookup: CDR1 ENHRY, CDR2 SYGVKD. There are 17 residues in the CDR3. The CDR3 region is CAISQTSGRVDTGELFF. The CDR3 nucleotides are TGTGCCATCAGCCAGACTAGCGGGAGGGTCGACACCGGGGAGCTGTTTTTT.

The chain carries TRBV5-1 and TRBJ2-2; D is possibly TRBD1 (7 bases). V was pared by 4 bases and J by 1 base, with 8 bases between. This CDR3 has 14 residues. CDR1 is SGHRS, CDR2 YFSETQ, per germline. The DNA for the CDR3 is TGCGCCAGCAGCCAGGGGGGGAACACCGGGGAGCTGTTTTTT. Translation gives CASSQGGNTGELFF.

This clone was seen just once. The chain uses TRBV28 and TRBJ2-3; 8 bases align to TRBD1. Germline values: CDR1 MDHEN, CDR2 SYDVKM. The CDR3 extends over 14 amino acids. V lost 4 bases, J lost 6 bases, and 6 bases stayed unmatched. The CDR3 loop reads CASSSQGAGDTQYF. The DNA for the CDR3 is TGTGCCAGCAGTTCTCAGGGGGCAGGGGATACGCAGTATTTT.

This clone was counted once. The J gene is TRBJ2-5, the V gene TRBV24-1; 9 bases are shared with TRBD2. V was pared by 2 bases and J by 5 bases, with 11 bases of the junction left unmatched. The CDR3 has 17 amino acids. Germline CDR1 and CDR2: KGHDR and SFDVKD. The CDR3 spells CATSDSSLAGDWETQYF. The DNA for the CDR3 is TGTGCCACCAGTGATTCCTCCTTAGCGGGGGATTGGGAGACCCAGTACTTC.

The rearrangement joins TRBV9 to TRBJ1-5, with 8 bases lining up with TRBD1. This CDR3 has 15 amino acids. Trimming at V came to 0 bases and at J to 5 bases, leaving 4 bases not matched to a gene. Germline V lookup: CDR1 SGDLS, CDR2 YYNGEE. As DNA, the CDR3 is TGTGCCAGCAGCGTAGACGGGACAGGAGATCAGCCCCAGCATTTT. Translated: CASSVDGTGDQPQHF. The whole variable domain, filled in from reference TRBV9 and TRBJ1-5, reads DSGVTQTPKHLITATGQRVTLRCSPRSGDLSVYWYQQSLDQGLQFLIQYYNGEERAKGNILERFSAQQFPDLHSELNLSSLELGDSALYFCASSVDGTGDQPQHFGDGTRLSIL.

CDR3 protein: CASSSQGGTGYNEQFF. DNA for the CDR3: TGTGCCAGCAGCTCTCAAGGTGGGACTGGATACAATGAGCAGTTCTTC. The chain has TRBV4-2 and TRBJ2-1, with a possible D match to TRBD2 (6 bases). The germline V gene has CDR1 LGHNA and CDR2 YNFKEQ. V was cut by 5 bases and J by 4 bases, with 18 bases left in between. This CDR3 spans 16 amino acids.

V gene TRBV11-2 combines with J gene TRBJ1-1; TRBD1 aligns across 11 bases. The CDR3 runs 17 residues. Per the germline V gene, CDR1 is SGHAT and CDR2 is FQNNGV. The V and J ends lost 5 bases and 0 bases, in that order; junction bases with no gene match: 8. The CDR3 DNA sequence: TGTGCCAGCAGCCCTGACTGGGGACAGGGGGTGAACACTGAAGCTTTCTTT. It codes for CASSPDWGQGVNTEAFF.

This chain uses TRBV7-2 with TRBJ2-1; 8 bases match TRBD2. J lost 10 bases, V lost 3 bases, and 11 bases had no gene match. The CDR3 covers 15 residues. Germline assignment: CDR1 SGHTA and CDR2 FQGNSA. In nucleotides, the CDR3 is TGTGCCAGCAGCTTTGGGTCAGCGGGAGTATTGGAGCAGTTCTTC. It is translated as CASSFGSAGVLEQFF.